The rows below give T cell receptor beta chains drawn from one sample of a study of T cell responses to AZD1222 COVID-19 vaccine. The table came from immunoSEQ multiplex PCR; TCRdb's copy has only in-frame clones and leaves some out. The sample consists of about 86,000 clones, about 88% of them appearing once. The sample in question was peripheral blood, obtained 28 days after the second AZD1222 dose. These receptors all stem from an adult who received the AZD1222 COVID-19 vaccine. The CDR3 runs from the conserved cysteine through the conserved F or W. The D gene is left open where the match is weak. Some rows have no size entry. The others give once, few or many, or a class for an expanded clone.

V: TRBV28; J: TRBJ1-5; size: .; D: .; DNA: TGTGCCAGCAGCCAAGGGACACTCGATGAGCGGCCCCAGCATTTT; CDR3: CASSQGTLDERPQHF
V: TRBV4-1; J: TRBJ1-1; size: .; D: .; DNA: TGCGCCAGCAGCCAAGGCATCCGGGACCCGAGTACAGCTTTCTTT; CDR3: CASSQGIRDPSTAFF
V: TRBV13; J: TRBJ1-2; size: .; D: TRBD1; DNA: TGTGCCAGCAGACAGGACAGGACCTATGGCTACACCTTC; CDR3: CASRQDRTYGYTF
V: TRBV19; J: TRBJ2-5; size: .; D: .; DNA: TGTGCCAGTAGTTGGACTGAACAAGAGACCCAGTACTTC; CDR3: CASSWTEQETQYF
V: TRBV7-9; J: TRBJ1-2; size: .; D: .; DNA: TGTGCCAGCAGCACTGGGACTGATGGCTACACCTTC; CDR3: CASSTGTDGYTF
V: TRBV4-2; J: TRBJ2-6; size: medium-sized; D: .; DNA: TGTGCCAGCAGCCAAGATACAGCCTCTGGGGCCAACGTCCTGACTTTC; CDR3: CASSQDTASGANVLTF
V: TRBV6-5; J: TRBJ2-7; size: few; D: TRBD1; DNA: TGTGCCAGCAGTTACTCAGCACAGGGGTCCGAGCAGTACTTC; CDR3: CASSYSAQGSEQYF
V: TRBV21-1; J: TRBJ1-5; size: .; D: .; DNA: TGTGCCAGCAGCAAAGGTAGAGCGTATAGCAATCAGCCCCAGCATTTT; CDR3: CASSKGRAYSNQPQHF
V: TRBV20-1; J: TRBJ2-7; size: .; D: .; DNA: TGCAGTGCTAGAGATGACTACGAGCAGTACTTC; CDR3: CSARDDYEQYF
V: TRBV6-5; J: TRBJ2-7; size: .; D: .; DNA: TGTGCCAGCCTAGCCCTAGGGGAGGCGGGGGAGCAGTACTTC; CDR3: CASLALGEAGEQYF
V: TRBV11-2; J: TRBJ2-5; size: .; D: .; DNA: TGTGCCAGCAGCTTAGGACCGAACAGGGAAGAGACCCAGTACTTC; CDR3: CASSLGPNREETQYF
V: TRBV6-5; J: TRBJ2-3; size: .; D: .; DNA: TGTGCCAGCAGTTACACAACTGCCTCTGGAGATACGCAGTATTTT; CDR3: CASSYTTASGDTQYF
V: TRBV12-3/TRBV12-4; J: TRBJ1-6; size: .; D: TRBD1; DNA: TGTGCCAGCAGAGGACAGGGGAGTTCACCCCTCCACTTT; CDR3: CASRGQGSSPLHF
V: TRBV3-1/TRBV3-2; J: TRBJ2-4; size: .; D: .; DNA: TGTGCCAGCAGCCAAGGACCACTCCTTAAAAACATTCAGTACTTC; CDR3: CASSQGPLLKNIQYF
V: TRBV27; J: TRBJ1-2; size: .; D: .; DNA: TGTGCCAGCGCCCTGTTGGGCAGACAAACAACGGGCTACACCTTC; CDR3: CASALLGRQTTGYTF
V: TRBV3-1/TRBV3-2; J: TRBJ1-1; size: .; D: .; DNA: TGTGCCAGCAGCCAAGAACTCCCCGGGGCGGTAGTGGGCACTGAAGCTTTCTTT; CDR3: CASSQELPGAVVGTEAFF
V: TRBV5-6; J: TRBJ2-1; size: once; D: TRBD2; DNA: TGTGCCAGCAACCCCGCCGGGACTATGTCCTACAATGAGCAGTTCTTC; CDR3: CASNPAGTMSYNEQFF
V: TRBV30; J: TRBJ1-5; size: few; D: .; DNA: TGTGCCTGGAGTGTACAGGGTCAGCCCCAGCATTTT; CDR3: CAWSVQGQPQHF
V: TRBV3-1/TRBV3-2; J: TRBJ1-1; size: .; D: TRBD1; DNA: TGTGCCAGCAGCCAAGATTGGGGGACAGTGAACACTGAAGCTTTCTTT; CDR3: CASSQDWGTVNTEAFF
V: TRBV6-1; J: TRBJ1-2; size: .; D: .; DNA: TGTGCCAGCAGTGAAGATTGGGGTGCTAACTATGGCTACACCTTC; CDR3: CASSEDWGANYGYTF
V: TRBV27; J: TRBJ2-7; size: .; D: .; DNA: TGTGCCAGCAGTTTAGAACAGGGAGGGAACGAGCAGTACTTC; CDR3: CASSLEQGGNEQYF
V: TRBV25-1; J: TRBJ1-1; size: .; D: TRBD1; DNA: TGTGCCAGCACCCGGACAGGGTGGGGGAACACTGAAGCTTTCTTT; CDR3: CASTRTGWGNTEAFF
V: TRBV30; J: TRBJ1-5; size: few; D: .; DNA: TGTGCCTGGAGAGGGGTTTCGGGCAATCAGCCCCAGCATTTT; CDR3: CAWRGVSGNQPQHF